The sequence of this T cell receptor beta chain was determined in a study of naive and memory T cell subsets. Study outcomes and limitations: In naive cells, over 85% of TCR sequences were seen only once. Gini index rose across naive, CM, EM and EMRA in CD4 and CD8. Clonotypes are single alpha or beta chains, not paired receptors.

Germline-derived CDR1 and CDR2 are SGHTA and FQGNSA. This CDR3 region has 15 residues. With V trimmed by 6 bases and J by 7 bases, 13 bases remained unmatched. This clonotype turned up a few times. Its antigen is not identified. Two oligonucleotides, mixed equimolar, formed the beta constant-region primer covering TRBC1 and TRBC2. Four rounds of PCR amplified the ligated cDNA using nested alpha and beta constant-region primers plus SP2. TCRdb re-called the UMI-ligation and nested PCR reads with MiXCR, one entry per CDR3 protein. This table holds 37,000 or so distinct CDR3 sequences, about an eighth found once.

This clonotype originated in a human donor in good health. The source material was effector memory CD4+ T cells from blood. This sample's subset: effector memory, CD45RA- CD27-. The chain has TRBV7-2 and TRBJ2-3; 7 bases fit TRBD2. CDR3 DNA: TGTGCCAGCAGTTCACTAGGGAGGGAGGGGTATACGCAGTATTTT. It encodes CASSSLGREGYTQYF.